This TCR beta chain was captured in a study of CD8 T cells in Susac syndrome. CDR3 length equals 14 residues. V was cut by 5 bases and J by 8 bases, with 22 bases left in between. The germline gives CDR1 SQVTM, CDR2 ANQGSEA. RNA, at about 0.45 to 1 ug, was reverse transcribed with random hexamers. TCRdb re-called the immunoSEQ multiplex PCR reads with MiXCR, one entry per CDR3 protein. This table holds 150,000 or so distinct CDR3 sequences, roughly 96% found once. This clonotype was seen more than once but under ten times. The clonotype originates from a human donor with Susac syndrome. What was sequenced was CD4+ T cells from PBMCs. This rearrangement joins TRBV29-1 to TRBJ2-7, with D tentatively TRBD1 or TRBD2 (5 bases each). The CDR3 DNA sequence: TGCAGCGTTTCATCCGGGACCAGCCCCCCGAAGCAGTACTTC. This translates into CSVSSGTSPPKQYF.